Included here is one T cell receptor beta chain sequence, with context. What it recognizes is unknown. The record originates from a study of T cell clonotyping in hematopoietic cell transplantation. The study, taken as a whole, reports: At the given depth, recipient repertoires were over 97% de novo clonotypes. Higher Inverse Simpson Index values in graft donor and pretransplant recipient predicted broader posttransplant TCR diversity. Recipient TCR diversity dropped after transplant; expanded clonotypes rose from day 30 to 180. No sorting was done, leaving CD4 and CD8 contributions mixed.

Assay used: immunoSEQ multiplex PCR; TCRdb lists only in-frame clones, some missing. This sample has approximately 44,000 clones, with less than 95% found just once. Germline V lookup: CDR1 PRHDT, CDR2 FYEKMQ (reference sequence). The CDR3 sequence is 16 residues long. V was clipped by 0 bases and J by 2 bases, with 11 bases between them. This chain joins TRBV13 and TRBJ1-3, with D possibly TRBD1 on 5 matching bases. The sequenced sample was peripheral blood mononuclear cells. This receptor was identified in a woman between 45 and 65 years old in good health. Some clones in this sample may be carry-over from other donors' samples. CDR3 region: CASSLGLTGAGNTIYF. The CDR3 DNA sequence: TGTGCCAGCAGCTTAGGCCTAACGGGGGCTGGAAACACCATATATTTT.